Each of the 14 T cell receptor beta chains below was sequenced from the same sample in a study of vaccination effects on CD4 cells after COVID-19. Antigen-specific CD4+ T cells were expanded (with viral peptide pools) by the ViraFEST assay ahead of sequencing. After around ten days in culture, the CD4+ T cells were isolated. These TCRs are of unknown antigen specificity. Here immunoSEQ multiplex PCR was the method, and the copy in TCRdb shows in-frame clones only, minus some. The sample holds around 22,000 clones, 73% seen once. The starting material was CD4+ T cells from PBMCs cultured with HCoV-229E spike peptides, obtained before COVID-19 vaccination. Receptor source: a human donor who received a COVID-19 vaccine.

CDR3 nucleotide sequence: TGTGCCATCAGTCTCCGGACTAGCGGGGGGGTAATTAGCTACGAGCAGTACTTC. It yields the protein CAISLRTSGGVISYEQYF. The J gene is TRBJ2-7, the V gene TRBV10-3, with 15 bases lining up with TRBD2. Germline CDR1 is ENHRY and CDR2 is SYGVKD. J was trimmed by 3 bases and V by 5 bases; bases with no gene match: 11. This CDR3 region has 18 residues.

The rearrangement joins TRBV14 to TRBJ2-3; 8 bases are a match to TRBD2. V shed 4 bases and J 5 bases; nucleotides not matched to a gene: 8. Germline loops: CDR1 SGHDN, CDR2 FVKESK. This CDR3 has 15 residues. The DNA for the CDR3 is TGTGCCAGCAGCCGGTATGGCGGGGGGCTAGATACGCAGTATTTT. Encoded protein: CASSRYGGGLDTQYF.

This clone was seen a handful of times. J is TRBJ1-1 and V is TRBV10-3; 7 bases are shared with TRBD1. The CDR3 covers 14 residues. V shed 6 bases, J shed 10 bases, and the junction held 14 bases outside the gene matches. Germline CDR1 is ENHRY and CDR2 is SYGVKD. The CDR3 bases are TGTGCCATCAGGGGGGACAGTGCCGGAATCGGAGCTTTCTTT. This sequence encodes CAIRGDSAGIGAFF.

V usage is TRBV4-2 and J usage is TRBJ2-7; 9 nucleotides line up with TRBD2. Germline CDR1 reads LGHNA; CDR2 reads YNFKEQ. V was clipped by 2 bases and J by 3 bases; unmatched bases: 2. The CDR3 length is 14 residues. The CDR3 spells CASSQLAGNYEQYF. The CDR3 DNA reads TGTGCCAGCAGCCAACTAGCGGGAAACTACGAGCAGTACTTC.

This clone was recorded only once. The rearrangement joins TRBV21-1 to TRBJ2-1; the tabulated D call, TRBD2, remains unverified against the DNA. TRBV21-1 is tagged as a pseudogene. This CDR3 has 15 residues. As DNA, the CDR3 is TGTGCCAGCAGCAAAGTCATAGGCCGGGACTATGAGCAGTTCTTC. Encoded protein: CASSKVIGRDYEQFF.

This clone was seen once. DNA of the CDR3: TGTGCCAGCAGCCACCTGGACAGGGGCGTCTATGGCTACACCTTC. This gives the protein CASSHLDRGVYGYTF. The chain uses TRBV3-1 (or the pseudogene TRBV3-2) and TRBJ1-2; 9 nucleotides align to TRBD1. Germline V gene data show CDR1 as LGHDT and CDR2 as YNNKEL (reference sequence). CDR3 length: 15 amino acids. V was clipped by 3 bases and J by 4 bases; unmatched bases: 6.

This clone has only one observation. The DNA for the CDR3 is TGTGCCAGCAGCCTCGGGTCAGGGCAGTCTCAGCCCCAGCATTTT. Amino acid sequence: CASSLGSGQSQPQHF. V gene TRBV3-1 (or the pseudogene TRBV3-2) combines with J gene TRBJ1-5; possibly TRBD1 for D (5 bases). CDR1 and CDR2 from the germline V gene are LGHDT and YNNKEL (reference sequence). V dropped 4 bases and J dropped 6 bases, with 16 bases sitting between them. The CDR3 runs 15 residues.

The chain joins TRBV10-3 to TRBJ2-1, with 12 positions matching TRBD2. The CDR3 is 15 residues long. CDR1 and CDR2 (germline): ENHRY, SYGVKD. V lost 7 bases and J lost 3; bases outside the gene matches: 4. CDR3 nucleotide sequence: TGTGCCATCACCAGGACTAGCGGGGACTACAATGAGCAGTTCTTC. It encodes CAITRTSGDYNEQFF.

V gene TRBV7-9 combines with J gene TRBJ1-5, with 8 bases fitting TRBD1. Germline V gene data show CDR1 as SEHNR and CDR2 as FQNEAQ (reference sequence). CDR3 length: 17 amino acids. The junction had 8 bases not matched to a gene; V was cut back by 2 bases and J by 2 bases. CDR3 bases: TGTGCCAGCAGCTTATTCCGGGCGGGACAGGGCAATCAGCCCCAGCATTTT. This sequence encodes CASSLFRAGQGNQPQHF. Drawing the rest from reference TRBV7-9 and TRBJ1-5, the complete variable domain is DTGVSQNPRHKITKRGQNVTFRCDPISEHNRLYWYRQTLGQGPEFLTYFQNEAQLEKSRLLSDRFSAERPKGSFSTLEIQRTEQGDSAMYLCASSLFRAGQGNQPQHFGDGTRLSIL.

The V call is TRBV2, the J call TRBJ1-1, with a weak D call TRBD1 (6 bases). The CDR3 sequence is 13 residues long. Germline CDR1 is SNHLY and CDR2 is FYNNEI. Trimming cost V 5 bases and J 4 bases, with 11 bases left between them. DNA of the CDR3: TGTGCCAGCAGTTATGGACAGAGCACTGAAGCTTTCTTT. Protein: CASSYGQSTEAFF.

This clone was detected only a few times. The CDR3 nucleotides are TGTGCCAGCAGCTCCGGATATAACTATGGCTACACCTTC. Encoded protein: CASSSGYNYGYTF. This chain connects TRBV6-5 to TRBJ1-2; no clear D gene. V lost 6 bases, J lost 1 base, and 9 bases lay in between. CDR1 MNHEY and CDR2 SVGAGI come from the germline V gene. The CDR3 is 13 amino acids.

This clone was observed a handful of times. The chain carries TRBV5-6 and TRBJ1-1, with TRBD1 as a possible D gene (5 bases). Trimming took 3 bases from V and 0 from J, leaving 15 bases between them. The CDR3 totals 16 residues. Germline V gives CDR1 SGHDT, CDR2 YYEEEE. CDR3 coding DNA: TGTGCCAGCAGCTCCATTGGGACGGGCTTGAACACTGAAGCTTTCTTT. It codes for CASSSIGTGLNTEAFF.

The chain links TRBV7-9 to TRBJ2-5; TRBD1 matches at 7 bases. The CDR3 length is 15 residues. Germline CDR1 SEHNR, CDR2 FQNEAQ (reference sequence). V lost 2 bases, J lost 5 bases, and 8 bases stayed unmatched. The CDR3: CASSLQGVNWETQYF. For the CDR3, the DNA is TGTGCCAGCAGCTTACAGGGGGTGAACTGGGAGACCCAGTACTTC.

This clone was observed a handful of times. V usage is TRBV6-6 and J usage is TRBJ1-4; perhaps TRBD1 as D (5 bases). V shed 5 bases and J shed 2 bases, with 21 bases lying between them. There are 18 residues in the CDR3. Germline values: CDR1 MNHNY, CDR2 SVGAGI (reference sequence). The DNA of the CDR3 is TGTGCCAGCAGTCCCAAACCAGTGGGGGGTGCGACTAATGAAAAACTGTTTTTT. It translates to CASSPKPVGGATNEKLFF.